Listed here are 17 T cell receptor beta chains from one sample, sequenced in a study of beta chain features in type 1 diabetes. Of the isolated RNA, all was reverse transcribed, and so the sequenced material was expressed TCRB transcripts. Data came from immunoSEQ multiplex PCR; TCRdb stores just in-frame clones and leaves some out. The sample shows some 60,000 clones, about 60% of them seen only once. Sequences were obtained from Tregs from blood. The receptor set was obtained from a woman aged 18-29 years in good health.

CDR3 protein: CASSETGPGNTIYF. The CDR3 coding sequence is TGTGCCAGCAGCGAGACAGGGCCTGGAAACACCATATATTTT. The V call is TRBV9, the J call TRBJ1-3, with 7 bases fitting TRBD1. The germline V gene encodes CDR1 SGDLS and CDR2 YYNGEE. There are 14 residues in the CDR3. Trimming at V came to 3 bases and at J to 2 bases, leaving 2 bases not matched to a gene.

About this clone: The CDR3 does not end in the conserved phenylalanine or tryptophan, so this is likely a read error. The limits of the CDR3 on the DNA are not certain, so only TCRdb's listed CDR3 is given. This sequence joins TRBV7-9 and TRBJ1-1; the D call in the table, TRBD1, was not verified against the DNA. The CDR3 numbers 12 amino acids, ends counted. Germline loops: CDR1 SEHNR, CDR2 FQNEAQ (reference sequence). CDR3 loop: CASSVWDSGPID.

This sequence joins TRBV5-1 and TRBJ2-3; TRBD2 might be the D (8 bases). This CDR3 is built from 16 residues. The V end was cut by 7 bases, the J end by 1 base, with 19 bases between. Germline V gene data show CDR1 as SGHRS and CDR2 as YFSETQ. The CDR3 region has the DNA TGCGCCAGCTCTCCTCGGGAGGGGGCGCGCACAGATACGCAGTATTTT. This gives the protein CASSPREGARTDTQYF.

This chain's CDR3 is CSVKGQVSNTEAFF. DNA for the CDR3: TGCAGCGTCAAGGGACAGGTCTCGAACACTGAAGCTTTCTTT. The rearrangement links TRBV29-1 to TRBJ1-1, with TRBD1 matching 8 bases. The V segment lost 6 bases and the J segment 1 base; nucleotides outside the gene matches: 7. CDR1 and CDR2 from the germline V gene are SQVTM and ANQGSEA. There are 14 residues in the CDR3. The full variable domain, completed using reference TRBV29-1 and TRBJ1-1, is SAVISQKPSRDICQRGTSLTIQCQVDSQVTMMFWYRQQPGQSLTLIATANQGSEATYESGFVIDKFPISRPNLTFSTLTVSNMSPEDSSIYLCSVKGQVSNTEAFFGQGTRLTVV.

There are a few counts of this clone. The rearrangement links TRBV2 to TRBJ1-2; TRBD1 is a possible D gene (6 bases). CDR1 is SNHLY, CDR2 FYNNEI, per germline. This CDR3 contains 13 residues. V lost 5 bases to trimming and J lost 3 bases, with 10 bases between them. The CDR3 DNA sequence: TGTGCCAGCAGTACCAACAGGGACTATGGCTACACCTTC. As protein: CASSTNRDYGYTF.

The gene calls are TRBV7-8 and TRBJ1-1; D unresolved. V lost 5 bases, J lost 8 bases, and 15 bases lay in between. Germline values: CDR1 SGHVS, CDR2 FQNEAQ. CDR3 size: 13 residues. The CDR3, as DNA: TGTGCCAGCAGCCCACGGGGTTCGAGGGAAGCTTTCTTT. Translating gives CASSPRGSREAFF.

The chain joins TRBV6-5 to TRBJ2-7; 7 bases align to TRBD2. The CDR3 runs 15 residues. CDR1 is MNHEY, CDR2 SVGAGI, per germline. Trimming cost V 5 bases and J 2 bases; bases outside gene matches: 9. CDR3 coding DNA: TGTGCCAGCAGTCCCGGAGGACTAGTGGCCTACGAGCAGTACTTC. Its protein product is CASSPGGLVAYEQYF.

The chain uses TRBV5-4 and TRBJ2-7, with 7 bases fitting TRBD1. Trimming at V came to 2 bases and at J to 3 bases, leaving 8 bases not matched to a gene. Germline lookup yields CDR1 SGHNT and CDR2 YYREEE (reference sequence). CDR3 length: 15 residues. DNA of the CDR3: TGTGCCAGCAGCTTATCCCCGGGACAGCTCTACGAGCAGTACTTC. Translated, it gives CASSLSPGQLYEQYF.

The chain joins TRBV6-1 to TRBJ2-7; TRBD2 matches at 8 bases. Germline-derived CDR1 and CDR2 are MNHNS and SASEGT. The trim removed 8 bases at V and 3 bases at J, leaving 9 bases unmatched. This CDR3 is built from 14 residues. The CDR3 nucleotides are TGTGCCAGCCGTAGCGGGACGACGAGCTACGAGCAGTACTTC. The encoded protein is CASRSGTTSYEQYF.

The rearrangement links TRBV2 to TRBJ1-2, with D perhaps TRBD1 (6 bases). CDR3 length equals 14 residues. Trimming shortened V by 6 bases and J by 4 bases, and 15 bases separated the two germline ends. Germline values: CDR1 SNHLY, CDR2 FYNNEI. The CDR3 DNA is TGTGCCAGCAGCCTTAGAGGGGGTCCCTATGGCTACACCTTC. The encoded protein is CASSLRGGPYGYTF.

Worth noting for this clone: Mismatch with germline at one junction end may stem from a read error. This chain connects TRBV2 to TRBJ2-1, with 10 bases fitting TRBD2. Germline CDR1 is SNHLY and CDR2 is FYNNEI. This CDR3 comprises 14 residues. The chain's CDR3 is CASREVAGGHEQFF. The CDR3 DNA reads as TGTGCCAGCAGGGAAGTAGCGGGGGGCCATGAGCAGTTCTTC.

Here the CDR3 reads CASSTLGLPYNEQFF. Written as DNA, the CDR3 is TGTGCCAGCAGTACCCTTGGACTACCCTACAATGAGCAGTTCTTC. The rearrangement links TRBV6-5 to TRBJ2-1; possibly TRBD2 for D (6 bases). Trimming stripped 5 bases from V and 2 bases from J, with 13 bases between. The CDR3 covers 15 residues. Germline V gene sequence: CDR1 MNHEY, CDR2 SVGAGI.

V gene TRBV6-1 combines with J gene TRBJ2-3; D is perhaps TRBD2 (5 bases). The CDR3 runs to 13 residues. Germline V gene data show CDR1 as MNHNS and CDR2 as SASEGT. Trimming left V 10 bases short and J 4 bases short, with 15 bases between. The CDR3 bases are TGTGCCACCGGATCTTGGGGAGCAGATACGCAGTATTTT. Amino acids: CATGSWGADTQYF.

J is TRBJ2-7 and V is TRBV29-1; D may be TRBD2 (6 bases). The CDR3 contains 13 residues. V was cut by 2 bases and J by 3 bases, with 11 bases left in between. Per germline, CDR1 SQVTM and CDR2 ANQGSEA. CDR3 DNA: TGCAGCGTTGAAAGCTGGGGGGACTACGAGCAGTACTTC. Translated, it gives CSVESWGDYEQYF.

J is TRBJ1-2 and V is TRBV4-3, with a possible D match to TRBD1 (6 bases). Germline assignment: CDR1 LGHNA and CDR2 YSLEER. V lost 5 bases and J 2 bases, leaving 9 bases between the germline ends. The CDR3 spans 13 residues. CDR3 amino acids: CASSAQGNYGYTF. In nucleotides, the CDR3 is TGCGCCAGCAGCGCACAGGGCAACTATGGCTACACCTTC.

This clone was seen a few times. J is TRBJ1-1 and V is TRBV7-2; D perhaps matches TRBD1 (6 bases). The CDR3 runs to 14 residues. Germline CDR1 is SGHTA and CDR2 is FQGNSA. Trimming stripped 2 bases from V and 4 bases from J, with 11 bases between. This CDR3 is CASSLYIGGTEAFF. As DNA, the CDR3 is TGTGCCAGCAGCTTATACATAGGGGGCACTGAAGCTTTCTTT.

This sequence joins TRBV18 and TRBJ2-1; the match to TRBD2 covers 12 bases. Germline-derived CDR1 and CDR2 are KGHSH and LQKENI. This CDR3 has 17 amino acids. Trimming took 0 bases from V and 5 from J; bases not matched to a gene: 5. CDR3 residues: CASSPPRASGRDNEQFF. CDR3 coding DNA: TGTGCCAGCTCACCACCGAGGGCTAGCGGGAGGGACAATGAGCAGTTCTTC.